This T cell receptor beta chain emerged from a study of T cell responses to AZD1222 COVID-19 vaccine (dated by TCRdb to about 2021). For the wider study: AZD1222 recipients whose second dose came at about 4 weeks and those whose second dose came at about 12 weeks were combined into one group, since spike-specific TCR depth and breadth did not differ between the two schedules. TCR sequencing was performed for fewer than 250 trial participants, of whom about 210 were given two doses of AZD1222 and approximately 26 were given two doses of MenACWY control vaccine. Trial participants were enrolled by age into subgroups of 18-55, 56-69 and 70-plus years, and 148, 28 and 57 TCR-sequenced participants, respectively, were included in these subgroups. Findings and caveats that apply to the study as a whole: After two AZD1222 doses, spike-specific TCR breadth and depth were significantly higher than at day 0 and than in MenACWY recipients. Reportedly, close to half of the unique spike-specific TCRs recognized epitopes lying outside the regions that are mutated in the B.1.351 and B.1.1.7 variants. Participants were mostly white British, with more females than males. The authors suggested clonal diversity may have been underestimated. The 56-69-year group was small, and its depth increase did not reach significance, likely because of low power. Conclusions about previously exposed vaccinees are limited, since just five or six AZD1222 recipients were seropositive for SARS-CoV-2 at baseline. Because no day 14 peak-response samples were available, the repertoires could be characterized only after the peak T cell response. The whole spike protein was spanned by vaccine-associated CD4 TCRs, and dominant responses were seen in regions 160-218 and 743-854.

The CDR3 regions of human TCRbeta chains were analyzed by immunosequencing. Per the source publication's procedure: TCRs in the repertoires were compared against a reference library of SARS-CoV-2-specific TCRs that had been generated with the MIRA antigen-specificity platform. Breadth was defined as the fraction of unique TCRs that were SARS-CoV-2-associated. Depth was defined as the fraction of total T cells that were SARS-CoV-2-associated. Each spike-specific TCR was assigned to its reactive spike region and to a CD4 or CD8 class using the MIRA data. Log10-transformed breadth and depth values were compared by one-way ANOVA with Sidak's multiple comparisons tests. TCRdb provides this immuneACCESS table in a form limited to in-frame rearrangements. Some clones are lacking; in checked studies, under half of them reflect an unresolved V gene, and why the rest are absent is not known. The DNA gave D and trimming, while V, J and clone size come from that table. The sample table records about 93,000 clones; 70% to 90% of these occur just once. Around 5.9% of the sample is taken by the ten largest.

This specimen's time point label, interpreted: baseline before first vaccination. The vaccinee samples were drawn from two UK trials, COV001 and COV002, one of which was a single-blind randomized controlled phase 2/3 trial testing AZD1222 (ChAdOx1 nCoV-19) in healthy adults. Trial participant PBMC samples were collected at day 0 and day 28 after the second dose for TCRbeta chain sequencing. Trimming costs V 6 bases and J 8 bases, and their ends lie 14 bases apart. CDR1 MNHEY and CDR2 SVGAGI are derived from the germline V gene. Inclusive of the bounding cysteine and phenylalanine, the CDR3 is 13 residues long. The DNA shown is the 39-base CDR3, in frame from base 1. A note on this clone: The target of this receptor is not known. It has no much larger one-base neighbor in the sample; base qualities were not kept.

The clonotype originates from an adult in good health. The chain is encoded by TRBV6-5 joined to TRBJ1-5; the D gene lacks a confident call. The sample here was peripheral blood, taken on day 0 of AZD1222 vaccination. Here is the DNA: TGTGCCAGCAGCACGGACCCGGTGAAGCCCCAGCATTTT. This encodes CASSTDPVKPQHF.